The rows below give T cell receptor beta chains drawn from one sample of a study of vaccination effects on CD4 cells after COVID-19. Their antigen targets remain unknown. Some clones are missing from TCRdb's copy, which holds only in-frame ones; the method was immunoSEQ multiplex PCR. The sample lists under 35,000 clones; approximately 78% were seen once. Sequenced here: CD4+ T cells from PBMCs cultured with a peptide pool, sampled before COVID-19 vaccination. The receptor source for this set is a human donor who had a prior SARS-CoV-2 infection. The CDR3 runs from the conserved cysteine through the conserved F or W. Each record gives: clone size, J gene, V gene, D gene, CDR3 DNA, CDR3 protein. A D gene is named only where the DNA matches it firmly. Rows give clone size only sometimes, using once, few, many, or a class for an expanded clone.

>-|TRBJ1-2|TRBV18|TRBD1
TGTGCCAGCTCAGCGGGGACAGGGGGAAACTATGGCTACACCTTC
CASSAGTGGNYGYTF
>few|TRBJ1-1|TRBV4-1|-
TGCGCCAGCAGCCCATTTACAGGAGAAGCTTTCTTT
CASSPFTGEAFF
>few|TRBJ2-1|TRBV7-2|-
TGTGCCAGCAGCCAGACCGGACAAAACTACAATGAGCAGTTCTTC
CASSQTGQNYNEQFF
>-|TRBJ1-1|TRBV6-2/TRBV6-3|-
TGTGCCAGCAGTTGGGAGGGGGGGAACACTGAAGCTTTCTTT
CASSWEGGNTEAFF
>few|TRBJ2-7|TRBV4-2|-
TGTGCCAGCAGCCTTTCATTCAGTTCTTCCCCCCAGTACTTC
CASSLSFSSSPQYF
>-|TRBJ1-2|TRBV30|-
TGTGCCTGGAGTGCCCTTACTAACTATGGCTACACCTTC
CAWSALTNYGYTF
>-|TRBJ2-7|TRBV18|TRBD2
TGTGCCAGCTCACCAGCGGGAGGGACGGACGAGCAGTACTTC
CASSPAGGTDEQYF
>few|TRBJ2-4|TRBV7-2|TRBD1
TGTGCCAGCAGCTCATACCGGGACAGCCCCATCCAGTACTTC
CASSSYRDSPIQYF
>-|TRBJ1-1|TRBV7-8|TRBD1
TGTGCCAGCAGCGTCCGGACAGGGGAGACTGAAGCTTTCTTT
CASSVRTGETEAFF
>-|TRBJ2-5|TRBV21-1|-
TGTGCCAGCCCATACCGGGGTTCTCCAGAGACCCAGTACTTC
CASPYRGSPETQYF
>-|TRBJ2-5|TRBV7-2|-
TGTGCCAGCAGCCCCCCGAGGGGCTTCGAGACCCAGTACTTC
CASSPPRGFETQYF
>-|TRBJ2-7|TRBV19|TRBD2
TGTGCCAGTAGTCCCCGCTGGACTAGCGGGAGAGGAACTTACGAGCAGTACTTC
CASSPRWTSGRGTYEQYF
>-|TRBJ2-3|TRBV5-4|-
TGTGCCAGCAGCCATATAGTACTCTCTAGCACAGATACGCAGTATTTT
CASSHIVLSSTDTQYF
>-|TRBJ2-7|TRBV7-9|TRBD2
TGTGCCAGCAGCGCACTTCTAGCGGGAGGTTCCTACGAGCAGTACTTC
CASSALLAGGSYEQYF
>-|TRBJ2-3|TRBV5-1|-
TGCGCCAGCAGCTTGGGAGCCGTGAGAGTCGATACGCAGTATTTT
CASSLGAVRVDTQYF
>-|TRBJ2-3|TRBV7-2|TRBD2
TGTGCCAGCAGAAGAGGGACTAGCGCTGCAGATACGCAGTATTTT
CASRRGTSAADTQYF
>-|TRBJ2-1|TRBV11-2|-
TGTGCCAGCAGCTTAGATCCTAGCTCCCACGAGCAGTTCTTC
CASSLDPSSHEQFF
>-|TRBJ2-7|TRBV29-1|-
TGCAGCGTTATTACCAATTACGAGCAGTACTTC
CSVITNYEQYF
>few|TRBJ1-1|TRBV7-7|-
TGTGCTAGCAGCTCCCAGGTGAACACTGAAGCTTTCTTT
CASSSQVNTEAFF
>-|TRBJ2-3|TRBV7-2|-
TGTGCCAGCAGCCACCGGGACCGGAGCACAGATACGCAGTATTTT
CASSHRDRSTDTQYF
>-|TRBJ2-4|TRBV9|-
TGTGCCAGCAGCGTAGAACAGGGAAACATTCAGTACTTC
CASSVEQGNIQYF
>-|TRBJ1-5|TRBV2|TRBD1
TGTGCCAGCAGGGGTACGACAGGGGCTAGCAATCAGCCCCAGCATTTT
CASRGTTGASNQPQHF
>few|TRBJ1-6|TRBV28|TRBD1
TGTGCCAGCAATAAGAACAGGGGCCCCTATAATTCACCCCTCCACTTT
CASNKNRGPYNSPLHF
>-|TRBJ2-7|TRBV2|-
TGTGCCAGCCGACGGACAGCTTACTCCTACGAGCAGTACTTC
CASRRTAYSYEQYF
>-|TRBJ2-1|TRBV24-1|TRBD2
TGTGCCACCAGTGATTTTATACAGGGGGGACTAGCGGGCGGTAGCTCCTACAATGAGCAGTTCTTC
CATSDFIQGGLAGGSSYNEQFF
>-|TRBJ2-2|TRBV5-1|TRBD1
TGCGCCAGCAGGGGACAGGCGAACACCGGGGAGCTGTTTTTT
CASRGQANTGELFF
>few|TRBJ2-5|TRBV4-2|TRBD2
TGTGCCAGCAGCCATGGGACTAGCGGGGGCGGGGAGACCCAGTACTTC
CASSHGTSGGGETQYF
>few|TRBJ1-1|TRBV2|TRBD1
TGTGCCAGCAGTACAGGGGGGAGCACTGAAGCTTTCTTT
CASSTGGSTEAFF
>once|TRBJ2-3|TRBV19|-
TGTGCCAGTAGTATTACCGGGAGCACAGATACGCAGTATTTT
CASSITGSTDTQYF
>once|TRBJ2-7|TRBV6-1|-
TGTGCCAGCAGTGAAGATGTAGGGAGATACGAGCAGTACTTC
CASSEDVGRYEQYF
>few|TRBJ2-1|TRBV6-6|TRBD2
TGTGCCAGCAGTTACGGGACTAGCGGGGAAGAGCAGTTCTTC
CASSYGTSGEEQFF
>-|TRBJ1-2|TRBV14|-
TGTGCCAGCAGCCGAGCGGGGGGGGGAAACTACGGCTACACCTTC
CASSRAGGGNYGYTF
>-|TRBJ2-7|TRBV4-1|-
TGCGCCAGCAGCCCTCCTGGACCTTACGAGCAGTACTTC
CASSPPGPYEQYF
>few|TRBJ2-1|TRBV7-7|-
TGTGCTAGCAGCTTGGACTGGACGTCCTACAATGAGCAGTTCTTC
CASSLDWTSYNEQFF
>-|TRBJ2-5|TRBV9|-
TGTGCCAGCAGCGGGACCGGGACCTCTCAAGAGACCCAGTACTTC
CASSGTGTSQETQYF
>-|TRBJ2-5|TRBV2|TRBD2
TGTGCCAGCAGGCCACTAGCGGGGGCGCAAGAGACCCAGTACTTC
CASRPLAGAQETQYF
>once|TRBJ1-1|TRBV20-1|-
TGCAGTGCTAGGGGGACGGCGACAGCTTTCTTT
CSARGTATAFF